This is a list of T cell receptor beta chains from one sample in a study of cytomegalovirus exposure and HLA in healthy donors. Clones were read by immunoSEQ multiplex PCR, and TCRdb kept only the in-frame ones, dropping some. This sample carries 150,000 or so clones, over 70% of them seen once, and the ten largest clones take 13%. Specimen: PBMCs. The receptor source for this set is a young man in good health and CMV-seropositive. Each CDR3 is given with its conserved first and last residue. The D gene is left open where the match is weak. Only part of the rows carry a size: once, few, many, or a class if the clone is expanded.

J	D	size	V	CDR3	DNA
TRBJ2-5	TRBD2	.	TRBV5-4	CASSSGLAGAVETQYF	TGTGCCAGCAGCTCGGGACTAGCGGGAGCGGTTGAGACCCAGTACTTC
TRBJ2-6	TRBD1	.	TRBV6-5	CASSKTGSGANVLTF	TGTGCCAGCAGTAAGACAGGGTCTGGGGCCAACGTCCTGACTTTC
TRBJ1-6	TRBD1	.	TRBV6-6	CASSYQTGGKDSPLHF	TGTGCCAGCAGTTATCAAACAGGGGGGAAAGATTCACCCCTCCACTTT
TRBJ2-5	TRBD1	once	TRBV4-1	CASSQGTGGHTLPELYF	TGCGCCAGCAGCCAAGGGACAGGGGGCCACACATTACCTGAGCTGTACTTC
TRBJ2-3	TRBD1	.	TRBV25-1	CASSEFDGTGATDTQYF	TGTGCCAGCAGTGAATTCGACGGGACAGGGGCCACAGATACGCAGTATTTT
TRBJ1-1	TRBD1	.	TRBV28	CASHQTSGGVLAFF	TGTGCCAGCCATCAAACCTCAGGGGGCGTCTTAGCTTTCTTT
TRBJ2-7	TRBD2	.	TRBV6-5	CASSYSGTSGSYEQYF	TGTGCCAGCAGTTACTCTGGGACTAGCGGATCCTACGAGCAGTACTTC
TRBJ2-7	.	.	TRBV11-2	CASSAGLYSYEQYF	TGTGCCAGCAGCGCGGGACTTTACTCCTACGAGCAGTACTTC
TRBJ2-3	TRBD1	.	TRBV18	CASGQGNTDTQYF	TGTGCCAGTGGACAGGGAAACACAGATACGCAGTATTTT
TRBJ2-1	TRBD2	.	TRBV4-2	CASSQDQGLVNEQFF	TGTGCCAGCAGCCAAGATCAAGGACTAGTTAATGAGCAGTTCTTC
TRBJ1-4	.	.	TRBV5-5	CASRLQLMNEKLFF	TGTGCCAGCAGGCTACAGTTAATGAATGAAAAACTGTTTTTT
TRBJ2-3	.	.	TRBV7-9	CASSLLQGADTQYF	TGTGCCAGCAGCTTATTACAGGGAGCAGATACGCAGTATTTT
TRBJ1-2	.	.	TRBV4-2	CASSQSWTETYGYTF	TGTGCCAGCAGCCAATCTTGGACAGAGACCTATGGCTACACCTTC
TRBJ1-5	.	.	TRBV10-1	CASSPGGNQPQHF	TGCGCCAGCAGTCCAGGGGGCAATCAGCCCCAGCATTTT
TRBJ2-7	TRBD2	.	TRBV28	CASRHSTSGRREQYF	TGTGCCAGCAGACACTCGACTAGCGGGAGGCGCGAGCAGTACTTC
TRBJ2-7	.	.	TRBV30	CAWSGDWQTDYEQYF	TGTGCCTGGAGTGGGGACTGGCAGACCGACTACGAGCAGTACTTC
TRBJ1-6	TRBD1	once	TRBV5-1	CASSLPGQGFNSPLHF	TGCGCCAGCAGCTTACCGGGACAGGGTTTTAATTCACCCCTCCACTTT
TRBJ2-3	.	.	TRBV27	CASSLSWGAASTDTQYF	TGTGCCAGCAGTTTATCTTGGGGAGCGGCGAGCACAGATACGCAGTATTTT
TRBJ2-5	.	.	TRBV13	CASSLGSLSWEQYF	TGTGCCAGCAGCTTAGGGTCTCTCTCGTGGGAGCAGTACTTC
TRBJ2-2	.	.	TRBV15	CATSPELNTGELFF	TGTGCCACCAGCCCCGAGCTGAACACCGGGGAGCTGTTTTTT
TRBJ2-5	.	.	TRBV18	CASSPVVAIAEETQYF	TGTGCCAGCTCACCAGTGGTTGCAATAGCGGAAGAGACCCAGTACTTC
TRBJ1-4	.	.	TRBV7-9	CASSPESFNEKLFF	TGTGCCAGCAGCCCCGAGTCCTTTAATGAAAAACTGTTTTTT
TRBJ2-1	.	.	TRBV27	CASSLRAESYNEQFF	TGTGCCAGCAGTTTACGAGCGGAGAGCTACAATGAGCAGTTCTTC
TRBJ2-2	TRBD1	once	TRBV5-1	CASSLGQGVPGELFF	TGCGCCAGCAGCTTGGGACAGGGGGTACCCGGGGAGCTGTTTTTT
TRBJ2-7	.	.	TRBV28	CASSFASYEQYF	TGTGCCAGCAGTTTCGCCTCCTACGAGCAGTACTTC
TRBJ2-5	TRBD1	.	TRBV6-6	CASSKTGLGVQETQYF	TGTGCCAGCAGTAAGACAGGGTTGGGGGTCCAAGAGACCCAGTACTTC
TRBJ2-7	TRBD2	.	TRBV28	CASSSGTSGRNVGSYEQYF	TGTGCCAGCAGTTCCGGGACTAGCGGGAGAAACGTCGGGTCCTACGAGCAGTACTTC
TRBJ2-7	.	once	TRBV7-3	CASSPTGTSYEQYF	TGTGCCAGCAGCCCGACGGGGACTTCCTACGAGCAGTACTTC
TRBJ2-2	TRBD1	few	TRBV6-1	CASSLGQAAGELFF	TGTGCCAGCAGCCTGGGACAGGCTGCCGGGGAGCTGTTTTTT
TRBJ1-3	TRBD1	.	TRBV28	CASSTDRGSGNTIYF	TGTGCCAGCAGTACGGACAGGGGCTCTGGAAACACCATATATTTT
TRBJ1-2	.	once	TRBV7-2	CASSSRIYGGLYGYTF	TGTGCCAGCAGCTCCCGCATTTATGGGGGACTCTATGGCTACACCTTC
TRBJ2-7	.	few	TRBV2	CASSGSSVAGQQYF	TGTGCCAGCAGTGGCTCTAGCGTCGCGGGCCAGCAGTACTTC
TRBJ1-1	.	.	TRBV2	CASRRAPNTEAFF	TGTGCCAGCAGGCGGGCGCCGAACACTGAAGCTTTCTTT
TRBJ2-7	TRBD1	.	TRBV4-1	CASSQPGTGGEEQYF	TGCGCCAGCAGCCAACCCGGGACAGGGGGAGAGGAGCAGTACTTC
TRBJ1-5	.	.	TRBV27	CASRGFSWGDMSNQPQHF	TGTGCCAGCAGAGGGTTTTCCTGGGGAGATATGTCAAATCAGCCCCAGCATTTT
TRBJ2-1	TRBD2	.	TRBV25-1	CASRDTAGGHEQFF	TGTGCCAGCAGGGATACCGCGGGGGGACATGAGCAGTTCTTC
TRBJ2-5	.	.	TRBV28	CASSFLQETQYF	TGTGCCAGCAGTTTCCTGCAAGAGACCCAGTACTTC
TRBJ1-1	.	.	TRBV29-1	CSVGRPNTEAFF	TGCAGCGTTGGGAGGCCGAACACTGAAGCTTTCTTT
TRBJ2-7	TRBD2	once	TRBV5-1	CASSAGTRSEQYF	TGCGCCAGCAGCGCCGGGACTAGGAGCGAGCAGTACTTC
TRBJ2-7	TRBD1	few	TRBV5-4	CASSLVDRVSYEQYF	TGTGCCAGCAGCTTGGTAGACAGGGTGTCCTACGAGCAGTACTTC
TRBJ2-7	.	.	TRBV11-1	CASSLPGSPEQYF	TGTGCCAGCAGCTTACCCGGTAGTCCCGAGCAGTACTTC
TRBJ2-7	.	.	TRBV4-1	CASSQAPGRGTYEQYF	TGCGCCAGCAGCCAAGCCCCGGGGCGGGGCACCTACGAGCAGTACTTC
TRBJ2-7	TRBD1	.	TRBV5-4	CASRAGQGQNYEQYF	TGTGCCAGCAGAGCGGGACAGGGACAGAATTACGAGCAGTACTTC
TRBJ2-3	.	.	TRBV5-1	CASSSQGPTTDTQYF	TGCGCCAGCAGCTCACAGGGCCCGACCACAGATACGCAGTATTTT
TRBJ1-5	.	.	TRBV2	CASSDREVYQPQHF	TGTGCCAGCAGTGACAGGGAGGTGTATCAGCCCCAGCATTTT
TRBJ1-3	.	.	TRBV19	CASSIQSRGNTIYF	TGTGCCAGTAGTATCCAATCGCGCGGAAACACCATATATTTT
TRBJ2-1	.	.	TRBV6-4	CASSDPIGDEQFF	TGTGCCAGCAGTGACCCGATCGGGGATGAGCAGTTCTTC
TRBJ2-7	.	few	TRBV21-1	CASSTRQGFEQYF	TGTGCCAGCAGCACAAGACAGGGGTTCGAGCAGTACTTC
TRBJ2-7	.	.	TRBV5-1	CASRAGDTTYEQYF	TGCGCCAGCCGGGCAGGGGATACAACCTACGAGCAGTACTTC
TRBJ1-5	.	.	TRBV2	CASSGLTSTEWSNQPQHF	TGTGCCAGCAGTGGCCTAACCTCTACTGAGTGGAGCAATCAGCCCCAGCATTTT
TRBJ1-4	.	.	TRBV28	CASSAPGEIEKLFF	TGTGCCAGCAGTGCCCCCGGGGAGATTGAAAAACTGTTTTTT
TRBJ1-2	.	.	TRBV9	CASSESNFYGYTF	TGTGCCAGCAGCGAGTCAAACTTCTATGGCTACACCTTC
TRBJ1-2	TRBD1	few	TRBV2	CASSVTGGGYTF	TGTGCCAGCAGTGTAACAGGGGGAGGCTACACCTTC
TRBJ2-5	.	.	TRBV11-3	CASSSGGGSSGETQYF	TGTGCCAGCAGCTCGGGTGGTGGGTCTTCAGGGGAGACCCAGTACTTC
TRBJ2-7	TRBD2	few	TRBV9	CASSPLSGLAEYEQYF	TGTGCCAGCAGCCCCCTATCGGGACTAGCGGAATACGAGCAGTACTTC
TRBJ2-1	TRBD2	.	TRBV29-1	CSGVAGGSDEQFF	TGCAGCGGGGTAGCGGGAGGGAGCGATGAGCAGTTCTTC
TRBJ1-5	TRBD1	.	TRBV6-6	CASSSRTGRDQPQHF	TGTGCCAGCAGTTCCAGGACAGGGAGGGATCAGCCCCAGCATTTT
TRBJ2-2	TRBD2	.	TRBV7-2	CASSHLAGADTGELFF	TGTGCCAGCAGCCACTTAGCGGGAGCGGACACCGGGGAGCTGTTTTTT
TRBJ2-1	TRBD2	.	TRBV30	CAWSARAGVMDEQFF	TGTGCCTGGAGTGCTCGAGCGGGAGTAATGGATGAGCAGTTCTTC